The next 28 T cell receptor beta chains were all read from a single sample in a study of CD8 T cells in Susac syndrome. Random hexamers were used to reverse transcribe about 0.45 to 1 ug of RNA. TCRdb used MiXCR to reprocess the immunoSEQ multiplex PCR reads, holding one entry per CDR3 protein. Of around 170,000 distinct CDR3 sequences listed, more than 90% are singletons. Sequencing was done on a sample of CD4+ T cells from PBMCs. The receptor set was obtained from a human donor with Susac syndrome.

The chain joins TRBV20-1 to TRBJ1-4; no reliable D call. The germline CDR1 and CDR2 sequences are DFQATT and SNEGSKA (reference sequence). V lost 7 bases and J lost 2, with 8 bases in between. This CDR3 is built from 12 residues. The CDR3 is CSVRGTNEKLFF. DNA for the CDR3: TGCAGTGTTCGAGGGACTAATGAAAAACTGTTTTTT.

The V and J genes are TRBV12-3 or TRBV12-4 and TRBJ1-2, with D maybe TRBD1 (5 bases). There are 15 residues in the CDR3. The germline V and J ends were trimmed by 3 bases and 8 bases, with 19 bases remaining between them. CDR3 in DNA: TGTGCCAGCAGTTTCTCGCTGGGGATAAGGGACGGCTACACCTTC. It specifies CASSFSLGIRDGYTF.

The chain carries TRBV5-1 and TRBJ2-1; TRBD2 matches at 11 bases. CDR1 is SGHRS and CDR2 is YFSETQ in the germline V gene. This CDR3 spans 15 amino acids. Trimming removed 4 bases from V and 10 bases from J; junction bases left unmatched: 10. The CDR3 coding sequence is TGCGCCAGCAGCGTGCTAGCGGGGGGCCTGGGCGAGCAGTTCTTC. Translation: CASSVLAGGLGEQFF.

The CDR3 bases are TGTGCCAGTAGTATAGATCGACAGGGTGAAGGCTACACCTTC. Its protein is CASSIDRQGEGYTF. This rearrangement joins TRBV19 to TRBJ1-2; 7 positions match TRBD1. The length of the CDR3 is 14 residues. CDR1 and CDR2 (germline): LNHDA, SQIVND (reference sequence). V was clipped by 0 bases and J by 8 bases; unmatched bases: 6.

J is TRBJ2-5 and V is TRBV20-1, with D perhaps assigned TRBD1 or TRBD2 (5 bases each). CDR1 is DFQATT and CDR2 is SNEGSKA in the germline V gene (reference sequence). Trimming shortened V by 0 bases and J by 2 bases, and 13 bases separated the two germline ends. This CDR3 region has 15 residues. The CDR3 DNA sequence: TGCAGTGCTAGAGATCCGGGGCGGGCGCAAGAGACCCAGTACTTC. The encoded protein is CSARDPGRAQETQYF.

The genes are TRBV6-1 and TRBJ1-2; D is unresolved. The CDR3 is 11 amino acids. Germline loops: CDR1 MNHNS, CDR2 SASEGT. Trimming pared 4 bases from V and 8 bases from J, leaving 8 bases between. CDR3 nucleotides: TGTGCCAGCAGTGCAGGAAACGGCTACACCTTC. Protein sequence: CASSAGNGYTF.

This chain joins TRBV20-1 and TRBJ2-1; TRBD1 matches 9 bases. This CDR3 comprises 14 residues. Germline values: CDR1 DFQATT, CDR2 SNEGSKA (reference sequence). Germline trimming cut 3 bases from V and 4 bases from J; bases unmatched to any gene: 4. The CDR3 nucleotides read TGCAGTGCTAGCCGGGACAGGGTTTACAATGAGCAGTTCTTC. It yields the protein CSASRDRVYNEQFF.

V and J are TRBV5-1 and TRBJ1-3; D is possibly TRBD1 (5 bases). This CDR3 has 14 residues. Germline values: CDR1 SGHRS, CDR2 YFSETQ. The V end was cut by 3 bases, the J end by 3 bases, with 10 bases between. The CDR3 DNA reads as TGCGCCAGCAGCTCAGGGACGCTTGGAAACACCATATATTTT. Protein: CASSSGTLGNTIYF.

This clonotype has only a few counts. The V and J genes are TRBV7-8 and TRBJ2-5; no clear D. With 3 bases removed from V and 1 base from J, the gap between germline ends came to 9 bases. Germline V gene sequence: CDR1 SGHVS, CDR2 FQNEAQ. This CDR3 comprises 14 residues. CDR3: CASSLDRAQETQYF. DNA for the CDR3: TGTGCCAGCAGCTTGGACCGGGCCCAAGAGACCCAGTACTTC. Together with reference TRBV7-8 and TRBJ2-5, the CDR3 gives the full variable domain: GAGVSQSPRYKVAKRGQDVALRCDPISGHVSLFWYQQALGQGPEFLTYFQNEAQLDKSGLPSDRFFAERPEGSVSTLKIQRTQQEDSAVYLCASSLDRAQETQYFGPGTRLLVL.

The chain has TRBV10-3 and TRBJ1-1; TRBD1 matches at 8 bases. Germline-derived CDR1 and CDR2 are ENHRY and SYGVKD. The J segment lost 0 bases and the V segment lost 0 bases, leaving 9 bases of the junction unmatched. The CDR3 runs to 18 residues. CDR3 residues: CAISESPGGHLMNTEAFF. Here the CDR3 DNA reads TGTGCCATCAGTGAGTCCCCAGGGGGCCACCTCATGAACACTGAAGCTTTCTTT.

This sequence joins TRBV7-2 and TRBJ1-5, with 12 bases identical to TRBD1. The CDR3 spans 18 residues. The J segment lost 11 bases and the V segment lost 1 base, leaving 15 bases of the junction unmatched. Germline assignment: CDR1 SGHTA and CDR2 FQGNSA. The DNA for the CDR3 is TGTGCCAGCAGCTTAGGGACCGGGACAGGGGGCAAATTAGCGGCCCAGCATTTT. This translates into CASSLGTGTGGKLAAQHF.

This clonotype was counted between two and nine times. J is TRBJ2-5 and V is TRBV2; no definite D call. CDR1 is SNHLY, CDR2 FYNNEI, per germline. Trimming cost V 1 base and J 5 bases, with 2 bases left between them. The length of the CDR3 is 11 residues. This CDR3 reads CASSEVETQYF. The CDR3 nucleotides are TGTGCCAGCAGTGAAGTGGAGACCCAGTACTTC.

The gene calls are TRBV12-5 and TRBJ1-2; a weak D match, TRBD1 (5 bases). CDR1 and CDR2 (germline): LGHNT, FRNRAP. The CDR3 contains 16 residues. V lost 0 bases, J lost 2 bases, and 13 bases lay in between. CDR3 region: CASGLVDGGYNYGYTF. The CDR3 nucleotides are TGTGCTAGTGGTTTGGTGGATGGGGGGTACAACTATGGCTACACCTTC. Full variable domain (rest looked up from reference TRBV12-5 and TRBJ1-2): DARVTQTPRHKVTEMGQEVTMRCQPILGHNTVFWYRQTMMQGLELLAYFRNRAPLDDSGMPKDRFSAEMPDATLATLKIQPSEPRDSAVYFCASGLVDGGYNYGYTFGSGTRLTVV.

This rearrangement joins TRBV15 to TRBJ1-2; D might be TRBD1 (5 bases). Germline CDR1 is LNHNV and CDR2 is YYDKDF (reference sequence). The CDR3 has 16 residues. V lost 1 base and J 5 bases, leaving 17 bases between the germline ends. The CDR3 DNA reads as TGTGCCACCAGCAGAGTCGGGGGAGAATGGGGGTATGGCTACACCTTC. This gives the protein CATSRVGGEWGYGYTF.

CDR3 protein: CASSQNTYEQYF. CDR3 DNA sequence: TGTGCCAGCAGCCAGAACACCTACGAGCAGTACTTC. The V and J genes are TRBV14 and TRBJ2-7; D call uncertain. V was pared by 3 bases and J by 2 bases, with 5 bases between. Germline CDR1 reads SGHDN; CDR2 reads FVKESK. This CDR3 is 12 amino acids long.

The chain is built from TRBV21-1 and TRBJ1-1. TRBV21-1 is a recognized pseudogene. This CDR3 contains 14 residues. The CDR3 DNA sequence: TGTGCCAGCACTCCGAGAATCGTGAACACTGAAGCTTTCTTT. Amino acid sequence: CASTPRIVNTEAFF.

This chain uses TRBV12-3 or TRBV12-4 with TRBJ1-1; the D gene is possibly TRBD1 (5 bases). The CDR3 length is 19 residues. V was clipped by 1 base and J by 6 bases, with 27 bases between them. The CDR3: CASSLEGPIGGKVISEAFF. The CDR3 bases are TGTGCCAGCAGTTTAGAAGGTCCCATTGGGGGGAAGGTTATTTCTGAAGCTTTCTTT.

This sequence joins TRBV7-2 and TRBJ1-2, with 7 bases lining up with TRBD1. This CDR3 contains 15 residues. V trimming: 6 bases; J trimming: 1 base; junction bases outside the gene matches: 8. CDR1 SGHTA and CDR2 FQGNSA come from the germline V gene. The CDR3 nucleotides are TGTGCCAGCAGGCTCACGGGGACAGATAACTATGGCTACACCTTC. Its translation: CASRLTGTDNYGYTF.

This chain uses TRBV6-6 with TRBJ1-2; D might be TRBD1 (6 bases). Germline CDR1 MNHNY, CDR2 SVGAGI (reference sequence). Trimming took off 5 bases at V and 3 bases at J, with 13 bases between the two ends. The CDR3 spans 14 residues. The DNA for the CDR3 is TGTGCCAGCAGTGGCTGGACAGCAGACTATGGCTACACCTTC. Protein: CASSGWTADYGYTF.

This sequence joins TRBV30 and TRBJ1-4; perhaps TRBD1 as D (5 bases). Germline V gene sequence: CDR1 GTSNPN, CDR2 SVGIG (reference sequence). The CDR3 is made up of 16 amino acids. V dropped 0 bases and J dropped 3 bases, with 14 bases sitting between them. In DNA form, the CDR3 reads TGTGCCTGGAGTGTACGGGGCCGAACACCTAATGAAAAACTGTTTTTT. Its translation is CAWSVRGRTPNEKLFF.

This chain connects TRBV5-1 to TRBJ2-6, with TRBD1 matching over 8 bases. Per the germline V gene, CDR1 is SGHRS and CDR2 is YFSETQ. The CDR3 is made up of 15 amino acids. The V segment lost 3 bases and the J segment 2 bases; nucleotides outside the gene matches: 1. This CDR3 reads CASSSQGAGANVLTF. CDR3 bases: TGCGCCAGCAGCTCACAGGGGGCTGGGGCCAACGTCCTGACTTTC.

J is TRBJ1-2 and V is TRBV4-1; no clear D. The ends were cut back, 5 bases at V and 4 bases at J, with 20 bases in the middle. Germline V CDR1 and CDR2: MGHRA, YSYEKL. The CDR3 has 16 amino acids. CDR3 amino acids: CASSALGGPSRYGYTF. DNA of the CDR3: TGCGCCAGCAGCGCCCTAGGCGGGCCATCCCGCTATGGCTACACCTTC.

The DNA for the CDR3 is TGTGCCAGCAGCCAGGGGCTAATTGGGCACTATGGCTACACCTTC. Translation gives CASSQGLIGHYGYTF. The rearrangement joins TRBV3-1 to TRBJ1-2, with D possibly matching TRBD1 (5 bases). The germline gives CDR1 LGHDT, CDR2 YNNKEL (reference sequence). The V end lost 3 bases, the J end lost 3 bases, and 14 bases lay between the germline ends. The CDR3 has 15 amino acids.

CDR3 sequence: CASGLTASYNEQFF. DNA of the CDR3: TGTGCTAGTGGTTTGACAGCCTCCTACAATGAGCAGTTCTTC. The rearrangement uses TRBV12-5 and TRBJ2-1; no definite D call. V dropped 2 bases and J dropped 0 bases, with 5 bases sitting between them. Germline CDR1 reads LGHNT; CDR2 reads FRNRAP. The CDR3 runs to 14 residues.

CDR3 sequence reads: CASARAANQPQHF. The CDR3 DNA reads as TGTGCCAGCGCCAGGGCAGCTAATCAGCCCCAGCATTTT. The chain links TRBV6-5 to TRBJ1-5; D possibly corresponds to TRBD1 (5 bases). This CDR3 region has 13 residues. Trimming took off 8 bases at V and 4 bases at J, with 12 bases between the two ends. Germline V CDR1 and CDR2: MNHEY, SVGAGI.

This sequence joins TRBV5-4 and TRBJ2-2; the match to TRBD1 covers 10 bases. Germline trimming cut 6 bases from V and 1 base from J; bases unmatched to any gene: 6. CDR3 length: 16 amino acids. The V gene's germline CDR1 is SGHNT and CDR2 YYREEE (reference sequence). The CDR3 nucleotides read TGTGCCAGCAAGACAGGGGGCACCCAGAACACCGGGGAGCTGTTTTTT. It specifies CASKTGGTQNTGELFF.

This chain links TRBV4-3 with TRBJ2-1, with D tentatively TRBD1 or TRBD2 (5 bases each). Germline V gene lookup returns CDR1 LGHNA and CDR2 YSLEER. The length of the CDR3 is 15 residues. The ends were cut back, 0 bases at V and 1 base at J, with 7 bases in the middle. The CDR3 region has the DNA TGCGCCAGCAGCCAAGATTGGGGGTCCTACAATGAGCAGTTCTTC. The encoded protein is CASSQDWGSYNEQFF.

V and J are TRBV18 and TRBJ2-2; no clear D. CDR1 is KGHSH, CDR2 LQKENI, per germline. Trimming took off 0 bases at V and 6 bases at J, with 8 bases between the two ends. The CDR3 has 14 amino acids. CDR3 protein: CASSPPNLPGELFF. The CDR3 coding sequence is TGTGCCAGCTCACCACCGAATCTCCCCGGGGAGCTGTTTTTT. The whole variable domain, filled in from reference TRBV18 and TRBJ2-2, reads NAGVMQNPRHLVRRRGQEARLRCSPMKGHSHVYWYRQLPEEGLKFMVYLQKENIIDESGMPKERFSAEFPKEGPSILRIQQVVRGDSAAYFCASSPPNLPGELFFGEGSRLTVL.